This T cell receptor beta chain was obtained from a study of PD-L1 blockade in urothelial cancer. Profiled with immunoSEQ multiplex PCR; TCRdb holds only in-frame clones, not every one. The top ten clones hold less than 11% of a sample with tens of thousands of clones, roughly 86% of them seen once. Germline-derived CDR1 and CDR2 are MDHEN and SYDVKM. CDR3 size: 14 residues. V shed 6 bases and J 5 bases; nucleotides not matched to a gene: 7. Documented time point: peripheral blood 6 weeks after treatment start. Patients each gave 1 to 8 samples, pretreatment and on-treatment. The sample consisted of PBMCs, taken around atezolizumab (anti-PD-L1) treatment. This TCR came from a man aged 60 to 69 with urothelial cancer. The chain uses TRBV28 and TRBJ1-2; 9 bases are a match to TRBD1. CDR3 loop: CASRRTGDFYGYTF. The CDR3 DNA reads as TGTGCCAGCAGACGGACAGGGGACTTTTATGGCTACACCTTC.